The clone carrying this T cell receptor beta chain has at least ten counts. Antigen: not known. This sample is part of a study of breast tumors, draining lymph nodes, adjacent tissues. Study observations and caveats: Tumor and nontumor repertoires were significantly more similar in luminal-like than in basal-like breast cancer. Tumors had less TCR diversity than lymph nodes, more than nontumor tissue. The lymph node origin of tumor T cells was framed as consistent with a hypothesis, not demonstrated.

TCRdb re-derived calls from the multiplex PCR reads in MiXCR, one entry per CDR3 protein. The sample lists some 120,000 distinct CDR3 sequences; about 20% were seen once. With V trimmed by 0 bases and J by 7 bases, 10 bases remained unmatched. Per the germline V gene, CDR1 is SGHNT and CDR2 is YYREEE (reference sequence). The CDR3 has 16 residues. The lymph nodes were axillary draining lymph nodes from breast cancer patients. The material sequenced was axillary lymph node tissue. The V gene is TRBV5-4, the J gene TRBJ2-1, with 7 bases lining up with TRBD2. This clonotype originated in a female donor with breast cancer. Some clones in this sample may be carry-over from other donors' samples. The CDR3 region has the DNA TGTGCCAGCAGCTTGGCCTGGGCTAGCGGAGTTAATGAGCAGTTCTTC. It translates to CASSLAWASGVNEQFF.